This TCR beta chain derives from a study of OX40 agonist ivuxolimab in advanced cancers. Study details: It was permissible to have had prior anti-PD-1, anti-PD-L1 or anti-CTLA-4 therapy, and around 40% had some.

The repertoire was sequenced with immunoSEQ multiplex PCR; TCRdb's copy has only in-frame clones and lacks some. The sample includes approximately 35,000 clones, about four fifths seen only once; the top ten take roughly 20%. The germline gives CDR1 SGHAT, CDR2 FQNNGV. Trimming shortened V by 6 bases and J by 4 bases, and 9 bases separated the two germline ends. This CDR3 comprises 12 residues. The sequencing used CD4+ or CD8+ T cells sorted from blood, collected in a trial of the OX40 agonist ivuxolimab. The chain joins TRBV11-2 to TRBJ1-1; D unresolved. The source of this sequence is an adult with an advanced solid tumor such as melanoma, head and neck, liver or kidney cancer. The CDR3 DNA is TGTGCCAGCAGGATGGCAGGCACTGAAGCTTTCTTT. Translated, it gives CASRMAGTEAFF.